This T cell receptor (beta chain) comes out of a study of Graves' ophthalmopathy and Graves' hyperthyroidism. For the study at large: Ahead of any treatment, peripheral blood was obtained at the initial diagnosis.

This clonotype has a count of ten or more. Its antigen is unidentified. Disease in donors with ophthalmopathy had moderate-to-severe activity, CAS ≥3, NOSPECS ≥4 and under 3 months' duration. Among the exclusions were patients with other autoimmune diseases, uncontrolled infections, pregnancy or lactation. Trimming at V came to 8 bases and at J to 4 bases, leaving 5 bases not matched to a gene. Germline CDR1 reads SNHLY; CDR2 reads FYNNEI. The CDR3 covers 14 residues. Overall study findings and caveats: In predicting ophthalmopathy progression, the model reached around 65% sensitivity and 72.22% specificity.

Beta-chain TCR CDR3 regions were amplified from RNA transcripts. HTBI primers were used in a first-round RT-PCR, which preceded a second-round multiplex PCR. One entry per CDR3 protein results from TCRdb running MiXCR on the multiplex PCR reads. The sample contains roughly 50,000 distinct CDR3 sequences, approximately 52% of which appear only once. The chain combines TRBV2 with TRBJ2-3, with TRBD1 identical over 11 bases. The sequence was obtained from an adult woman with Graves' ophthalmopathy. The sequenced sample was peripheral blood. CDR3 protein: CASVWTGGSDTQYF. The DNA of the CDR3 is TGTGCCAGCGTTTGGACAGGGGGCTCAGATACGCAGTATTTT. The variable domain in full, completed from reference TRBV2 and TRBJ2-3, reads EPEVTQTPSHQVTQMGQEVILRCVPISNHLYFYWYRQILGQKVEFLVSFYNNEISEKSEIFDDQFSVERPDGSNFTLKIRSTKLEDSAMYFCASVWTGGSDTQYFGPGTRLTVL.